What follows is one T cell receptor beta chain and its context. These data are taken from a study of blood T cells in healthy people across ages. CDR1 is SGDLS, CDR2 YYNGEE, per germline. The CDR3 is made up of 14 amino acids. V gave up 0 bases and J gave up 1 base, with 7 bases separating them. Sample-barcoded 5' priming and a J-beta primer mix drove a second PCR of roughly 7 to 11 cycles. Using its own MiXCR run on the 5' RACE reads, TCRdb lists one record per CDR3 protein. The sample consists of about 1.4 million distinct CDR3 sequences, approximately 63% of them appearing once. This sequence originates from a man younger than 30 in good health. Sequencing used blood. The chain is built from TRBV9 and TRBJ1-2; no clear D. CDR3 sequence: CASSVAGSNYGYTF. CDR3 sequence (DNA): TGTGCCAGCAGCGTAGCAGGCAGTAACTATGGCTACACCTTC. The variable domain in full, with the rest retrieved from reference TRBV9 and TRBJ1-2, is DSGVTQTPKHLITATGQRVTLRCSPRSGDLSVYWYQQSLDQGLQFLIQYYNGEERAKGNILERFSAQQFPDLHSELNLSSLELGDSALYFCASSVAGSNYGYTFGSGTRLTVV.